The T cell receptor (beta chain) under discussion was sequenced for a study of CD8 T cells in Susac syndrome. Study-wide background: Treatment status at blood draw for the Susac syndrome patients was therapy-naive, corticosteroids, or intravenous immunoglobulin alone.

Random hexamers were used to reverse transcribe an amount of about 0.45 to 1 ug RNA. TCRdb reprocessed the immunoSEQ multiplex PCR reads with MiXCR, giving one entry per CDR3 protein. The table has some 250,000 distinct CDR3 sequences, 90% to 97% seen once. Germline V gene data show CDR1 as SNHLY and CDR2 as FYNNEI. Trimming cost V 8 bases and J 0 bases, with 14 bases left between them. The CDR3 totals 15 residues. Turning to this clonotype: Antigen specificity is unknown.

Study-wide points: It was acknowledged by the study that relatively few individuals were included in its TCR sequencing and HLA analysis.

This TCR was recovered from a human donor with Susac syndrome. The sample consisted of CD4+ T cells from PBMCs. The rearrangement links TRBV2 to TRBJ1-5, with D maybe TRBD1 (6 bases). The CDR3 DNA reads TGTGCCAGCTCCCCAGGGGTTTATAGCAATCAGCCCCAGCATTTT. The encoded protein is CASSPGVYSNQPQHF.